This is a list of T cell receptor beta chains from one sample in a study of naive and memory T cell subsets. TCRdb ran MiXCR on the UMI-ligation and nested PCR reads and lists one entry per CDR3 protein. This table has 70,000 to 95,000 distinct CDR3 sequences, about 6.5% appearing once. The sequencing sample was made of central memory CD4+ T cells from blood. These receptor sequences come from a human donor in good health. Both conserved end residues are part of each CDR3. The order of the fields is D gene, V gene, J gene, clone size, CDR3 protein, CDR3 DNA. A D gene is named only where the DNA matches it firmly. Size tells how often a clone was seen (once, few, many) or the class of an expanded clone, and some rows leave it out.

>NA|TRBV5-4|TRBJ1-1|many
CASSLSVLRTSNTEAFF
TGTGCCAGCAGCTTGTCGGTTCTAAGGACATCGAACACTGAAGCTTTCTTT
>NA|TRBV28|TRBJ1-5|many
CASSPRSAQHF
TGTGCCAGCAGCCCCCGTTCGGCCCAGCATTTT
>NA|TRBV4-1|TRBJ2-5|many
CASSQAALGTVGTQYF
TGCGCCAGCAGCCAAGCCGCCCTCGGGACCGTAGGTACCCAGTACTTC
>NA|TRBV7-3|TRBJ1-6|many
CASDQGNSPLHF
TGTGCCAGCGACCAGGGGAATTCACCCCTCCACTTT
>TRBD2|TRBV5-1|TRBJ2-1|NA
CASSRASGRGDEQFF
TGCGCCAGCAGCAGGGCTAGCGGGAGGGGTGATGAGCAGTTCTTC
>NA|TRBV12-3/TRBV12-4|TRBJ2-1|few
CASSPTFRGGENEQFF
TGTGCCAGCAGTCCCACCTTCAGGGGGGGGGAAAATGAGCAGTTCTTC
>TRBD1|TRBV7-6|TRBJ1-1|NA
CASSLRDRGSYTEAFF
TGTGCCAGCAGCTTAAGGGACAGGGGGAGTTACACTGAAGCTTTCTTT
>NA|TRBV20-1|TRBJ2-2|few
CSARVSGNTGELFF
TGCAGTGCTAGGGTTAGCGGAAACACCGGGGAGCTGTTTTTT
>NA|TRBV21-1|TRBJ1-1|NA
CASPTLVNTEAFF
TGTGCCAGCCCCACCTTGGTGAACACTGAAGCTTTCTTT
>NA|TRBV24-1|TRBJ2-7|NA
CATNRRHSYEQYF
TGTGCCACCAACCGGCGACATTCCTACGAGCAGTACTTC
>NA|TRBV20-1|TRBJ2-1|many
CSARDRGTRVGYNEQFF
TGCAGTGCTAGAGATCGAGGAACTAGAGTGGGCTACAATGAGCAGTTCTTC
>TRBD1|TRBV29-1|TRBJ2-3|many
CSVEDHGRGLRTDTQYF
TGCAGCGTTGAAGATCATGGAAGGGGGCTTCGCACAGATACGCAGTATTTT
>NA|TRBV5-5|TRBJ1-5|many
CASSLRLGQPQHF
TGTGCCAGCAGCTTGAGGCTCGGGCAGCCCCAGCATTTT
>TRBD2|TRBV27|TRBJ2-3|many
CASGGLAGGSTDTQYF
TGTGCCAGCGGCGGACTAGCGGGGGGCTCCACAGATACGCAGTATTTT
>NA|TRBV3-2|TRBJ1-2|many
CPQPDNPGEGVDDYGYTF
TGTCCCCAACCCGATAACCCAGGGGAGGGTGTTGATGACTATGGCTACACCTTC
>TRBD1|TRBV20-1|TRBJ2-3|few
CSASDRGRDTQYF
TGCAGTGCAAGCGACAGGGGGCGAGATACGCAGTATTTT
>NA|TRBV5-5|TRBJ2-1|few
CASSGPPRSIEQFF
TGTGCCAGCAGCGGTCCGCCCAGGAGTATTGAGCAGTTCTTC
>NA|TRBV5-5|TRBJ1-1|many
CASSKRQEGTEAFF
TGTGCCAGCAGCAAGAGACAGGAAGGTACTGAAGCTTTCTTT
>TRBD2|TRBV7-9|TRBJ2-3|few
CASSGLAGALGDTQYF
TGTGCCAGCAGCGGACTAGCGGGGGCCCTCGGGGATACGCAGTATTTT
>TRBD2|TRBV7-3|TRBJ2-1|NA
CASSPQLAGLNEQFF
TGTGCCAGCAGCCCCCAACTAGCGGGGCTCAATGAGCAGTTCTTC
>NA|TRBV10-3|TRBJ1-5|many
CAISESTDQPQHF
TGTGCCATCAGTGAGTCGACAGATCAGCCCCAGCATTTT
>NA|TRBV18|TRBJ2-3|few
CASSPGYVATDTQYF
TGTGCCAGCTCACCGGGTTACGTAGCCACAGATACGCAGTATTTT
>NA|TRBV18|TRBJ1-1|few
CASSPAQLGNTEAFF
TGTGCCAGCTCACCGGCCCAATTGGGGAACACTGAAGCTTTCTTT
>TRBD2|TRBV7-2|TRBJ2-3|many
CASSLGPAGGGRGDTQYF
TGTGCCAGCAGCTTAGGTCCAGCGGGAGGAGGGCGGGGGGATACGCAGTATTTT
>NA|TRBV7-2|TRBJ2-7|NA
CASSPRPYEQYF
TGTGCCAGCAGCCCTAGACCTTACGAGCAGTACTTC
>NA|TRBV7-9|TRBJ1-1|NA
CASSFETGNTEAFF
TGTGCCAGCAGCTTCGAAACAGGGAACACTGAAGCTTTCTTT
>NA|TRBV3-1|TRBJ1-1|many
CASTSRQRAHEAFF
TGTGCCAGCACAAGTCGGCAGCGAGCCCATGAAGCTTTCTTT
>NA|TRBV7-9|TRBJ1-4|many
CASSDYQVTSNEKLFF
TGTGCCAGCAGCGATTACCAAGTCACCTCTAATGAAAAACTGTTTTTT
>TRBD2|TRBV20-1|TRBJ2-1|many
CSAGLAGGRDEQFF
TGCAGTGCCGGACTAGCGGGAGGGCGCGATGAGCAGTTCTTC
>NA|TRBV12-3/TRBV12-4|TRBJ1-5|few
CASSFPRGGQPQHF
TGTGCCAGCAGTTTCCCGAGGGGTGGACAGCCCCAGCATTTT
>NA|TRBV6-5|TRBJ1-2|few
CASTPTDSFNYGYTF
TGTGCCAGCACCCCAACGGACAGCTTTAACTATGGCTACACCTTC
>TRBD2|TRBV7-8|TRBJ2-1|many
CASSIGTSGSWYEQFF
TGTGCCAGCAGCATCGGGACTAGCGGGAGTTGGTATGAGCAGTTCTTC